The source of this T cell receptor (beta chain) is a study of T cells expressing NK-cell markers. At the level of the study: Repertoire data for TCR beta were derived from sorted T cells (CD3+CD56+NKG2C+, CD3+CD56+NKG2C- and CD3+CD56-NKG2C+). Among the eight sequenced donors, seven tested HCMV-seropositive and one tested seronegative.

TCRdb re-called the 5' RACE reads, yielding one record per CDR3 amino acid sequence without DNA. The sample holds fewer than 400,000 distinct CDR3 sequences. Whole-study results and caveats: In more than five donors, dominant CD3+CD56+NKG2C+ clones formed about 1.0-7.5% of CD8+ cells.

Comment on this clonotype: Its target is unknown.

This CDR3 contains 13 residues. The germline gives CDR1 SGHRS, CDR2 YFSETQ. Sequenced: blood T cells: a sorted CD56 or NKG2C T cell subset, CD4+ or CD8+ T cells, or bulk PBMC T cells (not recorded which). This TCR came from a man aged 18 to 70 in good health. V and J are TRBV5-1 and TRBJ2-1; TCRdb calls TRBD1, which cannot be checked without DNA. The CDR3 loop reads CASSLATGSRQFF. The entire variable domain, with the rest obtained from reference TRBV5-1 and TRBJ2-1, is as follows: KAGVTQTPRYLIKTRGQQVTLSCSPISGHRSVSWYQQTPGQGLQFLFEYFSETQRNKGNFPGRFSGRQFSNSRSEMNVSTLELGDSALYLCASSLATGSRQFFGPGTRLTVL.